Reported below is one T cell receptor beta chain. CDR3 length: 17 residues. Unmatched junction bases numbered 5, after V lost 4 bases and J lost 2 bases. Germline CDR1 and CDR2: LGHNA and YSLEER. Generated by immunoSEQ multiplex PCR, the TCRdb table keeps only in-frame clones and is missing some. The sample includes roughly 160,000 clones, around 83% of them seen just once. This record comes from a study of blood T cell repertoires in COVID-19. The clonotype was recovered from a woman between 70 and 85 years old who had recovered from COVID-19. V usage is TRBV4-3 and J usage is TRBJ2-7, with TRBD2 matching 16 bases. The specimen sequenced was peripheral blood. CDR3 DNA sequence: TGCGCCAGCAGCCTGGGACTAGCGGGAGGGGGTCCCTACGAGCAGTACTTC. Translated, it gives CASSLGLAGGGPYEQYF.